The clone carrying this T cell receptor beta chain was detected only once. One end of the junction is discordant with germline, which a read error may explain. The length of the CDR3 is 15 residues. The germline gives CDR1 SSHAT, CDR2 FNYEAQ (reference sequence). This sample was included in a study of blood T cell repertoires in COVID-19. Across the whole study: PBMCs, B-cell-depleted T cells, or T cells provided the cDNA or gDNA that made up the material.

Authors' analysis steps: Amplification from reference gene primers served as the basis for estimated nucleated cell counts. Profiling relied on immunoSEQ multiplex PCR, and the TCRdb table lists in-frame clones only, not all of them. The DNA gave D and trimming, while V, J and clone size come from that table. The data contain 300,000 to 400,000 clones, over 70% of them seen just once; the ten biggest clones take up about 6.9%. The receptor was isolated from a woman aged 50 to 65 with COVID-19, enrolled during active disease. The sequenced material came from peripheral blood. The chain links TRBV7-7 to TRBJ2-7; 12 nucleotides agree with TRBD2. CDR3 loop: CASSPASGGATEQYF. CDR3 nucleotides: TGTGCTAGCAGCCCAGCTAGCGGGGGGGCCACCGAGCAGTACTTC.